This T cell receptor beta chain was obtained from a study of tissue T cells after allogeneic stem cell transplantation. This CDR3 has 15 amino acids. V dropped 3 bases and J dropped 1 base, with 9 bases sitting between them. Germline V lookup: CDR1 SGHSA, CDR2 FRNQAP. To note about this clone: Its antigen is undetermined. All gene names here are mouse names. The read stops 1 residue short of the end of the CDR3; the missing end is completed from the germline J gene.

As to time point: mouse harvest day 14 after allogeneic transplant. Mouse grafts combined 10^7 T-cell-depleted bone marrow cells with 10^6 splenic CD5+ T cells. This mouse GVHD model was MHC-mismatched B6 to BALB/c, profiled day 7 or 14. Only in-frame clones appear in the TCRdb table, and some are missing; sequencing was by immunoSEQ multiplex PCR. The sample lists approximately 1,600 clones; over 40% were seen once. General study results and limits: Tissue-detected TCR repertoire was only partly captured by blood and spleen T cells.

This chain uses TRBV16 with TRBJ2-2, with D perhaps matching TRBD1 (6 bases). Sequencing input: spleen. This TCR was recovered from a female BALB/c mouse given C57BL/6 T cells with graft-versus-host disease after an allogeneic hematopoietic cell transplant. The sequenced CDR3 bases are TGTGCAAGCAGCTTCCGGGACATAAACACCGGGCAGCTCTAC. The encoded protein is CASSFRDINTGQLY. The whole CDR3 protein is CASSFRDINTGQLYF.